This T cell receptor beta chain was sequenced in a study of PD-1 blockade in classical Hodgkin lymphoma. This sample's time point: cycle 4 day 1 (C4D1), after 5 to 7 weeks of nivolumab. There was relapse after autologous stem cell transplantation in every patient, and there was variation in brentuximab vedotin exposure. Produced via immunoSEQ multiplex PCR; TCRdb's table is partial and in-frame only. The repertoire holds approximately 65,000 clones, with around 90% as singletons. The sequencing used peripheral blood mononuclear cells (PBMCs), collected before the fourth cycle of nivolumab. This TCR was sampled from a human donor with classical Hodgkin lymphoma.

CDR3 amino acids: CASNEGPWGDTQYF. In nucleotides, the CDR3 is TGTGCCAGTAATGAGGGACCCTGGGGGGATACGCAGTATTTT. The rearrangement joins TRBV19 to TRBJ2-3; D could derive from TRBD1 or TRBD2 (5 bases each). V lost 7 bases and J 6 bases, leaving 17 bases between the germline ends. The CDR3 has 14 residues. Per germline, CDR1 LNHDA and CDR2 SQIVND (reference sequence).